The TCR beta chain under discussion was sequenced for a study of T cell changes during pregnancy in multiple sclerosis. Germline lookup yields CDR1 LNHDA and CDR2 SQIVND (reference sequence). V was shortened by 5 bases and J by 5 bases, with 13 bases between the two germline ends. The CDR3 loop spans 14 amino acids. Sequencing was performed with immunoSEQ multiplex PCR; in TCRdb, only in-frame clones are kept and a portion is missing. The data hold almost 65,000 clones, with approximately 92% observed a single time. The rearrangement joins TRBV19 to TRBJ1-5; D remains ambiguous. This TCR was recovered from a female donor with multiple sclerosis, enrolled in a pregnancy study. This material consisted of peripheral blood, taken in the first trimester of pregnancy. CDR3 amino acids: CASSLRSGDQPQHF. In nucleotides, the CDR3 is TGTGCCAGTAGTCTACGAAGCGGAGATCAGCCCCAGCATTTT. The whole variable domain, filled in from reference TRBV19 and TRBJ1-5, reads DGGITQSPKYLFRKEGQNVTLSCEQNLNHDAMYWYRQDPGQGLRLIYYSQIVNDFQKGDIAEGYSVSREKKESFPLTVTSAQKNPTAFYLCASSLRSGDQPQHFGDGTRLSIL.